These 20 T cell receptor beta chains originate from one sample sequenced in a study of cytomegalovirus exposure and HLA in healthy donors. Measured with immunoSEQ multiplex PCR; TCRdb has only the in-frame clones, and not every one. This sample has about 180,000 clones; 85% occur once, and the top ten carry about 17%. Sequencing used PBMCs. These TCRs come from a man between 18 and 29 years old in good health and CMV-seropositive.

The chain employs TRBV10-2 and TRBJ2-1, with 7 bases that match TRBD2. Germline trimming cut 0 bases from V and 5 bases from J; bases unmatched to any gene: 10. The germline CDR1 and CDR2 sequences are WSHSY and SAAADI. This CDR3 is built from 17 residues. CDR3 nucleotides: TGCGCCAGCAGTGAGTCGACTCCGCGGGGGTCAGACAATGAGCAGTTCTTC. Translated: CASSESTPRGSDNEQFF.

For this clone: The identical CDR3 is also encoded by other nucleotide sequences in the sample. The gene calls are TRBV9 and TRBJ2-7; TRBD1 matches at 10 bases. V shed 2 bases, J shed 3 bases, and the junction held 5 bases outside the gene matches. Per germline, CDR1 SGDLS and CDR2 YYNGEE. The length of the CDR3 is 15 residues. The CDR3 DNA sequence: TGTGCCAGCAGCGTCGGAGACAGGGGGCTCTACGAGCAGTACTTC. Translated: CASSVGDRGLYEQYF.

The rearrangement links TRBV5-1 to TRBJ1-1; TRBD1 agrees at 10 bases. CDR3 length: 13 residues. Germline-derived CDR1 and CDR2 are SGHRS and YFSETQ. The J segment lost 6 bases and the V segment lost 7 bases, leaving 6 bases of the junction unmatched. This CDR3 is CASGTGEIAEAFF. The CDR3 coding sequence is TGCGCCAGCGGGACAGGGGAAATCGCTGAAGCTTTCTTT.

The rearrangement links TRBV9 to TRBJ1-5; 10 bases are a match to TRBD1. The CDR3 extends over 16 amino acids. The ends lost 4 bases at V and 7 bases at J; junction bases unmatched: 11. The germline gives CDR1 SGDLS, CDR2 YYNGEE. The CDR3 nucleotides read TGTGCCAGCAGCTCCGGGACAGGGGAGCTGGGACAGCCCCAGCATTTT. This translates into CASSSGTGELGQPQHF.

This clone was recorded a few times. V and J are TRBV25-1 and TRBJ2-3; D is ambiguous. The CDR3 length is 12 residues. V dropped 5 bases and J dropped 6 bases, with 9 bases sitting between them. Germline-derived CDR1 and CDR2 are MGHDK and SYGVNS. CDR3 loop: CASSPVFDTQYF. DNA of the CDR3: TGTGCCAGCAGTCCCGTCTTCGATACGCAGTATTTT.

The gene calls are TRBV4-1 and TRBJ1-2; possible D gene TRBD1, 5 bases. The CDR3 is 16 amino acids. Per germline, CDR1 MGHRA and CDR2 YSYEKL. The V and J ends lost 2 bases and 1 base respectively, with 14 bases between them. CDR3 nucleotide sequence: TGCGCCAGCAGCCAACTTAGCACAGGCGGTAACTATGGCTACACCTTC. Protein sequence: CASSQLSTGGNYGYTF.

The V gene is TRBV6-5, the J gene TRBJ2-1; D is uncertain. The CDR3 extends over 15 amino acids. V dropped 0 bases and J dropped 4 bases, with 10 bases sitting between them. CDR1 is MNHEY and CDR2 is SVGAGI in the germline V gene. CDR3 nucleotide sequence: TGTGCCAGCAGTTACTCGAAATCCACTTACAATGAGCAGTTCTTC. It translates to CASSYSKSTYNEQFF.

V gene TRBV7-2 combines with J gene TRBJ2-7; 11 bases map to TRBD2. Germline values: CDR1 SGHTA, CDR2 FQGNSA. This CDR3 comprises 15 residues. Losses at the gene ends were 2 bases for V and 7 bases for J; bases not matched to a gene: 7. CDR3: CASSLPTSGKEEQYF. The CDR3 DNA sequence: TGTGCCAGCAGCTTACCGACTAGCGGGAAGGAGGAGCAGTACTTC.

This clone was found once. CDR3 loop: CASSAFGGSNTEAFF. CDR3 DNA sequence: TGTGCCAGCAGCGCTTTTGGGGGCTCGAACACTGAAGCTTTCTTT. The rearrangement uses TRBV5-4 and TRBJ1-1, with TRBD1 as a possible D gene (6 bases). CDR3 length equals 15 residues. Trimming shortened V by 4 bases and J by 1 base, and 14 bases separated the two germline ends. CDR1 is SGHNT and CDR2 is YYREEE in the germline V gene (reference sequence).

The chain recombines TRBV28 with TRBJ2-7, with D unresolved. CDR1 is MDHEN, CDR2 SYDVKM, per germline. The V end was cut by 3 bases, the J end by 2 bases, with 14 bases between. This CDR3 has 15 residues. CDR3 amino acids: CASSFSPQSTYEQYF. For the CDR3, the DNA is TGTGCCAGCAGTTTTAGCCCTCAGAGTACCTACGAGCAGTACTTC.

V gene TRBV7-8 combines with J gene TRBJ1-1, with a possible D match to TRBD1 (5 bases). CDR3 size: 13 residues. V dropped 2 bases and J dropped 4 bases, with 8 bases sitting between them. CDR1 SGHVS and CDR2 FQNEAQ come from the germline V gene. CDR3 sequence: CASSLQGSTEAFF. The CDR3 region has the DNA TGTGCCAGCAGCTTACAGGGTAGCACTGAAGCTTTCTTT.

The genes are TRBV15 and TRBJ1-2; TRBD1 aligns across 8 bases. This CDR3 has 14 residues. V lost 0 bases to trimming and J lost 6 bases; unmatched junction nucleotides: 3. Germline CDR1 LNHNV, CDR2 YYDKDF (reference sequence). As DNA, the CDR3 is TGTGCCACCAGCAGAGATCGGACAGGGCATGGCTACACCTTC. Amino acid sequence: CATSRDRTGHGYTF.

This rearrangement joins TRBV30 to TRBJ2-1; 14 positions match TRBD2. Losses at the gene ends were 8 bases for V and 6 bases for J; bases not matched to a gene: 6. The CDR3 is made up of 14 amino acids. Germline values: CDR1 GTSNPN, CDR2 SVGIG (reference sequence). CDR3 sequence: CARRLAGGPNEQFF. CDR3 DNA: TGTGCCCGACGACTAGCGGGAGGGCCCAATGAGCAGTTCTTC.

The rearrangement links TRBV15 to TRBJ2-2, with 13 bases that match TRBD2. With V trimmed by 1 base and J by 3 bases, 5 bases remained unmatched. CDR3 size: 18 residues. From germline, CDR1 is LNHNV and CDR2 YYDKDF (reference sequence). The CDR3 reads CATSRAVLAGGDTGELFF. In DNA, the CDR3 is TGTGCCACCAGCAGAGCCGTACTAGCGGGAGGGGACACCGGGGAGCTGTTTTTT.

A single count supports this clone. The chain recombines TRBV7-9 with TRBJ1-1; D remains ambiguous. Trimming shortened V by 5 bases and J by 0 bases, and 10 bases separated the two germline ends. The CDR3 has 14 amino acids. The germline gives CDR1 SEHNR, CDR2 FQNEAQ (reference sequence). CDR3 amino acids: CASSPRTVNTEAFF. CDR3 in DNA: TGTGCCAGCAGCCCCAGGACTGTGAACACTGAAGCTTTCTTT.

This clone was seen once. V and J are TRBV30 and TRBJ2-1, with TRBD2 matching over 7 bases. This CDR3 is built from 13 residues. CDR1 is GTSNPN, CDR2 SVGIG, per germline (reference sequence). J lost 9 bases, V lost 1 base, and 6 bases had no gene match. Here the CDR3 reads CAWSGTSLVEQFF. In DNA form, the CDR3 reads TGTGCCTGGAGTGGGACTAGTTTGGTTGAGCAGTTCTTC.

The chain is built from TRBV7-9 and TRBJ1-1, with unresolved D. The V gene's germline CDR1 is SEHNR and CDR2 FQNEAQ (reference sequence). The CDR3 spans 15 residues. V lost 1 base and J 1 base, leaving 10 bases between the germline ends. In nucleotides, the CDR3 is TGTGCCAGCAGCTTAGGTGGGCAGAGGAACACTGAAGCTTTCTTT. It yields the protein CASSLGGQRNTEAFF.

This clone was seen just once. The chain recombines TRBV27 with TRBJ2-3; 11 bases agree with TRBD2. J lost 5 bases, V lost 4 bases, and 5 bases had no gene match. This CDR3 comprises 15 residues. Germline CDR1 and CDR2: MNHEY and SMNVEV (reference sequence). In DNA form, the CDR3 reads TGTGCCAGCAGTTCTCCGGGACTAGCGGTAGATACGCAGTATTTT. It encodes CASSSPGLAVDTQYF.

The CDR3 region has the DNA TGCGCCAGCAGCCAAGAAGGAGGGGGGGTAATAAATGAGCAGTTCTTC. This codes for CASSQEGGGVINEQFF. This chain uses TRBV4-1 with TRBJ2-1; a weak D match, TRBD2 (7 bases). V lost 0 bases, J lost 7 bases, and 16 bases lay in between. The V gene's germline CDR1 is MGHRA and CDR2 YSYEKL. This CDR3 region has 16 residues.

The chain links TRBV11-2 to TRBJ2-5, with D tentatively TRBD1 (5 bases). Between the trimmed V and J ends, which lost 5 bases and 5 bases, there was a span of 15 bases. Germline V gene sequence: CDR1 SGHAT, CDR2 FQNNGV. The CDR3 length is 14 residues. The CDR3 is CASSRGQGMETQYF. CDR3 DNA sequence: TGTGCCAGCAGCCGTGGCCAGGGTATGGAGACCCAGTACTTC.